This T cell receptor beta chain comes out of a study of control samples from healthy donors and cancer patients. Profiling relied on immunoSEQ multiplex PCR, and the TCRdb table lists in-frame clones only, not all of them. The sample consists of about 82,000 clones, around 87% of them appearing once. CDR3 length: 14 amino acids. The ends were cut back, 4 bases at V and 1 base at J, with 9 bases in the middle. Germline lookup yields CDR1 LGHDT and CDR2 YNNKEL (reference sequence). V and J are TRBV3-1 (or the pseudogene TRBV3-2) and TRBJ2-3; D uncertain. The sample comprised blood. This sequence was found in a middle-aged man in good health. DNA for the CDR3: TGTGCCAGCAGCCCGATTGGTGGCACAGATACGCAGTATTTT. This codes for CASSPIGGTDTQYF.